One sample yielded the 19 T cell receptor beta chains listed below, sequenced in a study of blood T cell repertoires in COVID-19. TCRdb keeps only in-frame clones here, not all; method: immunoSEQ multiplex PCR. Of over 150,000 clones listed, around 80% are singletons. Specimen: peripheral blood. All receptors come from a woman aged 40 to 50 with COVID-19, enrolled during active disease.

The chain is built from TRBV5-4 and TRBJ1-5; D uncertain. V was cut by 0 bases and J by 5 bases, with 3 bases left in between. The germline gives CDR1 SGHNT, CDR2 YYREEE (reference sequence). The CDR3 has 12 amino acids. CDR3 residues: CASSLVDQPQHF. The DNA for the CDR3 is TGTGCCAGCAGCTTGGTAGATCAGCCCCAGCATTTT.

Remarks on this clone: Different DNA sequences within this sample yield the same CDR3. This chain connects TRBV18 to TRBJ2-1; TRBD2 agrees at 12 bases. V gave up 3 bases and J gave up 5 bases; unmatched junction bases: 2. The CDR3 spans 15 residues. Germline V gene sequence: CDR1 KGHSH, CDR2 LQKENI. CDR3 DNA: TGTGCCAGCTCACCGAGGACTAGCGGGGACAATGAGCAGTTCTTC. Amino acid sequence: CASSPRTSGDNEQFF.

The count of this clone is one. This rearrangement joins TRBV7-3 to TRBJ2-3, with TRBD2 matching 8 bases. The V and J ends lost 8 bases and 6 bases, in that order; junction bases with no gene match: 7. Germline V gives CDR1 SGHTA, CDR2 FQGTGA. The CDR3 totals 13 residues. CDR3 nucleotides: TGTGCCAGCTCCCGGGAGGGCCATGATACGCAGTATTTT. This gives the protein CASSREGHDTQYF.

The gene calls are TRBV7-3 and TRBJ2-3, with D tentatively TRBD1 (6 bases). Germline loops: CDR1 SGHTA, CDR2 FQGTGA. Trimming left V 5 bases short and J 0 bases short, with 12 bases between. This CDR3 has 15 residues. CDR3 bases: TGTGCCAGCAGCCCACAGGGCTTAAGCACAGATACGCAGTATTTT. Encoded protein: CASSPQGLSTDTQYF.

The rearrangement links TRBV12-5 to TRBJ1-2; 12 bases align to TRBD1. Germline-derived CDR1 and CDR2 are LGHNT and FRNRAP. The CDR3 loop spans 16 amino acids. The ends lost 1 base at V and 4 bases at J; junction bases unmatched: 4. CDR3 nucleotide sequence: TGTGCTAGTGGTTTGGCGGGGGACAGGGGGCTCTATGGCTACACCTTC. Its translation: CASGLAGDRGLYGYTF.

This chain joins TRBV11-3 and TRBJ2-2; 10 nucleotides agree with TRBD1. Germline V gene sequence: CDR1 SGHNT, CDR2 YENEEA. The ends lost 5 bases at V and 3 bases at J; junction bases unmatched: 9. The CDR3 is 17 residues long. The CDR3 region has the DNA TGTGCCAGCAGCCTACCCGGACAGGGGGGGGACACCGGGGAGCTGTTTTTT. This gives the protein CASSLPGQGGDTGELFF.

This clone was recorded only once. The genes are TRBV27 and TRBJ1-4; D remains ambiguous. V was clipped by 0 bases and J by 3 bases, with 14 bases between them. The germline CDR1 and CDR2 sequences are MNHEY and SMNVEV (reference sequence). CDR3 length: 17 amino acids. The chain's CDR3 is CASSLSYRFLANEKLFF. The CDR3 DNA follows: TGTGCCAGCAGTTTATCGTACAGATTTCTCGCTAATGAAAAACTGTTTTTT.

This clone was counted once. The chain combines TRBV13 with TRBJ1-2; 9 bases agree with TRBD1. The germline CDR1 and CDR2 sequences are PRHDT and FYEKMQ (reference sequence). The CDR3 sequence is 17 residues long. The ends lost 4 bases at V and 3 bases at J; junction bases unmatched: 12. In nucleotides, the CDR3 is TGTGCCAGCAGCTCAGACGACAGGGGGAGAGGACACTATGGCTACACCTTC. Its translation is CASSSDDRGRGHYGYTF.

Comments on this clone: In the same sample, other DNA sequences code for this CDR3. The rearrangement links TRBV7-2 to TRBJ2-1; the match to TRBD2 covers 14 bases. J was trimmed by 7 bases and V by 4 bases; bases with no gene match: 6. This CDR3 contains 16 residues. Germline V gives CDR1 SGHTA, CDR2 FQGNSA. The CDR3 DNA sequence: TGTGCCAGCAGCTCACCCGGACTAGCGGGGGGTAATGAGCAGTTCTTC. This codes for CASSSPGLAGGNEQFF.

Concerning this clone itself: Other DNA sequences in this specimen translate into the identical CDR3. The J gene is TRBJ1-6, the V gene TRBV6-4, with 10 nucleotides matching TRBD1. Germline lookup yields CDR1 MRHNA and CDR2 SNTAGT. This CDR3 is built from 15 residues. V trimming: 0 bases; J trimming: 7 bases; junction bases outside the gene matches: 0. CDR3 DNA sequence: TGTGCCAGCAGTGACTCGACAGGGGGCAATTCACCCCTCCACTTT. Translated, it gives CASSDSTGGNSPLHF.

This chain connects TRBV25-1 to TRBJ1-2; D gene ambiguous. The CDR3 sequence is 15 residues long. The ends were cut back, 1 base at V and 1 base at J, with 10 bases in the middle. Germline V gene sequence: CDR1 MGHDK, CDR2 SYGVNS. The CDR3, as DNA: TGTGCCAGCAGTGAATTTGGAGGGAATAACTATGGCTACACCTTC. Translated, it gives CASSEFGGNNYGYTF.

Worth noting for this clone: Sequence at one end of the junction differs from germline and may be a read error. V is TRBV7-7 and J is TRBJ2-5; 12 bases are shared with TRBD2. The CDR3 length is 17 residues. Germline loops: CDR1 SSHAT, CDR2 FNYEAQ (reference sequence). This CDR3 is CASSHGLAGSGQETQYF. As DNA, the CDR3 is TGTGCTAGCAGCCACGGACTAGCGGGATCGGGGCAAGAGACCCAGTACTTC.

This clone was seen just once. The chain links TRBV9 to TRBJ2-3; 11 bases map to TRBD1. This CDR3 is 17 amino acids long. Germline CDR1 SGDLS, CDR2 YYNGEE. The V and J ends lost 0 bases and 6 bases, in that order; junction bases with no gene match: 9. CDR3 protein: CASSVDLDRGLQDTQYF. CDR3 sequence (DNA): TGTGCCAGCAGCGTAGATTTGGACAGGGGGCTGCAGGATACGCAGTATTTT.

The J gene is TRBJ2-4, the V gene TRBV24-1; 8 positions match TRBD1. This CDR3 region has 15 residues. CDR1 and CDR2 (germline): KGHDR, SFDVKD. Trimming removed 2 bases from V and 6 bases from J; junction bases left unmatched: 5. The CDR3 bases are TGTGCCACCAGTGATTCCTCCGACAGGGGAAACATTCAGTACTTC. Encoded protein: CATSDSSDRGNIQYF.

The V call is TRBV6-5, the J call TRBJ2-7; D unclear. CDR3 length: 14 amino acids. The germline V gene encodes CDR1 MNHEY and CDR2 SVGAGI. V was pared by 5 bases and J by 6 bases, with 17 bases between. CDR3 region: CASSIPNTPVEQYF. The CDR3 coding sequence is TGTGCCAGCAGTATCCCCAACACCCCAGTCGAGCAGTACTTC.

This CDR3 is CASSYSARLGAFF. CDR3 nucleotide sequence: TGTGCCAGCAGTTACTCAGCCCGACTCGGGGCTTTCTTT. The V gene is TRBV6-6, the J gene TRBJ1-1; no firm D call. The V end lost 0 bases, the J end lost 11 bases, and 13 bases lay between the germline ends. Germline CDR1 and CDR2: MNHNY and SVGAGI (reference sequence). This CDR3 has 13 amino acids.

V usage is TRBV7-3 and J usage is TRBJ1-1, with TRBD1 matching over 7 bases. V gave up 6 bases and J gave up 1 base; unmatched junction bases: 11. The CDR3 spans 16 residues. Germline assignment: CDR1 SGHTA and CDR2 FQGTGA. CDR3 nucleotides: TGTGCCAGCAGTCCTCACGGGACAGTGAAGAACACTGAAGCTTTCTTT. Protein: CASSPHGTVKNTEAFF.

The chain recombines TRBV2 with TRBJ1-2; D unclear. Between the trimmed V and J ends, which lost 8 bases and 8 bases, there was a span of 12 bases. Germline V gene lookup returns CDR1 SNHLY and CDR2 FYNNEI. The CDR3 spans 11 residues. CDR3: CASAGPGGYTF. CDR3 sequence (DNA): TGTGCCAGCGCCGGTCCCGGGGGCTACACCTTC. The full variable domain, in which reference TRBV2 and TRBJ1-2 provide the parts outside the CDR3, is EPEVTQTPSHQVTQMGQEVILRCVPISNHLYFYWYRQILGQKVEFLVSFYNNEISEKSEIFDDQFSVERPDGSNFTLKIRSTKLEDSAMYFCASAGPGGYTFGSGTRLTVV.

V is TRBV7-8 and J is TRBJ1-6; the D gene is possibly TRBD1 (6 bases). Trimming stripped 1 base from V and 14 bases from J, with 9 bases between. This CDR3 is 12 amino acids long. Germline loops: CDR1 SGHVS, CDR2 FQNEAQ. CDR3 sequence (DNA): TGTGCCAGCAGCTTAGGGACAGCGGCCCTCCACTTT. This encodes CASSLGTAALHF.